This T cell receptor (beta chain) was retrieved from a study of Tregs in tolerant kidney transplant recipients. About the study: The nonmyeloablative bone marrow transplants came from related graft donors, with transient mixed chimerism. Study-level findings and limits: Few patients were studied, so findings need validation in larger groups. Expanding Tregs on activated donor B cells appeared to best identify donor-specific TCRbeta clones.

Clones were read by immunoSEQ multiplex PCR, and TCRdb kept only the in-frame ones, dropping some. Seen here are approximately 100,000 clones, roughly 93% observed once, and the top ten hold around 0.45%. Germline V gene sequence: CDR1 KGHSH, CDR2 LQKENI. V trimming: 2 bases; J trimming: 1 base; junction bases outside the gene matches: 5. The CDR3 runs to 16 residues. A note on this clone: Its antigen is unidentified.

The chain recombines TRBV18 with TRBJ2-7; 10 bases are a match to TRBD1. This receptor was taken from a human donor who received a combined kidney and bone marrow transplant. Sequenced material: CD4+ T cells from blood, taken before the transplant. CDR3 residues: CASSPWTGGTSYEQYF. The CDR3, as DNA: TGTGCCAGCTCACCATGGACAGGGGGGACTTCCTACGAGCAGTACTTC. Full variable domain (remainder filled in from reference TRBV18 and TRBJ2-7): NAGVMQNPRHLVRRRGQEARLRCSPMKGHSHVYWYRQLPEEGLKFMVYLQKENIIDESGMPKERFSAEFPKEGPSILRIQQVVRGDSAAYFCASSPWTGGTSYEQYFGPGTRLTVT.